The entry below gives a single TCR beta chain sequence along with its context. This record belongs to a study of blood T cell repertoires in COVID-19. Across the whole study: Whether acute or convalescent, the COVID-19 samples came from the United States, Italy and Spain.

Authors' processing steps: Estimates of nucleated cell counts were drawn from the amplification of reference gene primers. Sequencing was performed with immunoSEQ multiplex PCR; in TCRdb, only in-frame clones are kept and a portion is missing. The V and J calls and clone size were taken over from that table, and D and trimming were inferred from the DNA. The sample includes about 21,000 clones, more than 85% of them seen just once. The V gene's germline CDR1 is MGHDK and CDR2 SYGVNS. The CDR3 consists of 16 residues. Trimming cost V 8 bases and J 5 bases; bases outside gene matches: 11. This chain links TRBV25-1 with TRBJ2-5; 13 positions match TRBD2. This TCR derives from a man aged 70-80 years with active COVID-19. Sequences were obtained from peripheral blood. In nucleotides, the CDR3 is TGTGCCAGCCGAGGGGGACTAGCGGGGACAAGGGAGACCCAGTACTTC. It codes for CASRGGLAGTRETQYF. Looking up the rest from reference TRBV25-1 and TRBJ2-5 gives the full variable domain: EADIYQTPRYLVIGTGKKITLECSQTMGHDKMYWYQQDPGMELHLIHYSYGVNSTEKGDLSSESTVSRIRTEHFPLTLESARPSHTSQYLCASRGGLAGTRETQYFGPGTRLLVL.